The 25 T cell receptor beta chains below all came from one sample that was sequenced in a study of blood T cell repertoires in COVID-19. Method: immunoSEQ multiplex PCR; TCRdb's copy keeps in-frame clones and lacks some. The table has approximately 320,000 clones, 87% seen once. The material sequenced was PBMCs or T cells enriched from blood (not recorded which). These receptors were collected from a young woman who had recovered from COVID-19.

The gene calls are TRBV6-5 and TRBJ2-3; D is perhaps TRBD2 (6 bases). Per germline, CDR1 MNHEY and CDR2 SVGAGI. The CDR3 loop spans 15 amino acids. Trimming shortened V by 4 bases and J by 2 bases, and 13 bases separated the two germline ends. This CDR3 is CASSSHASDTDTQYF. The CDR3 region has the DNA TGTGCCAGCAGTTCCCACGCTAGCGACACAGATACGCAGTATTTT.

This clone was counted once. The rearrangement uses TRBV18 and TRBJ2-5; maybe TRBD2 (6 bases). The CDR3 contains 16 residues. Germline V gene lookup returns CDR1 KGHSH and CDR2 LQKENI. The V and J ends lost 4 bases and 1 base respectively, with 16 bases between them. The chain's CDR3 is CASSLKAGTVQETQYF. In nucleotides, the CDR3 is TGTGCCAGCTCACTCAAGGCCGGGACTGTCCAAGAGACCCAGTACTTC.

V and J are TRBV6-6 and TRBJ2-5; TRBD2 agrees at 11 bases. Looked up from germline, CDR1 is MNHNY and CDR2 is SVGAGI (reference sequence). This CDR3 comprises 14 residues. The trim removed 7 bases at V and 3 bases at J, leaving 4 bases unmatched. As DNA, the CDR3 is TGTGCCAGCATGACTAGCGGGGTAGAAGAGACCCAGTACTTC. The encoded protein is CASMTSGVEETQYF.

The chain is built from TRBV24-1 and TRBJ1-4; a possible D gene is TRBD1 (6 bases). Germline loops: CDR1 KGHDR, CDR2 SFDVKD. CDR3 length equals 16 residues. The germline V and J ends were trimmed by 4 bases and 0 bases, with 11 bases remaining between them. The CDR3 sequence: CATSDGTPATNEKLFF. For the CDR3, the DNA is TGTGCCACCAGTGACGGGACACCCGCAACTAATGAAAAACTGTTTTTT.

This rearrangement joins TRBV19 to TRBJ2-3; possibly TRBD1 for D (6 bases). Trimming removed 6 bases from V and 2 bases from J, with 15 bases in between. The CDR3 has 15 residues. CDR1 LNHDA and CDR2 SQIVND come from the germline V gene (reference sequence). The DNA of the CDR3 is TGTGCCAGTAGCCCGGGACACCGGGTCACAGATACGCAGTATTTT. Amino acid sequence: CASSPGHRVTDTQYF.

The chain is built from TRBV18 and TRBJ1-1; 8 bases fit TRBD1. The V and J ends lost 5 bases and 1 base, in that order; junction bases with no gene match: 3. This CDR3 is built from 14 residues. CDR1 KGHSH and CDR2 LQKENI come from the germline V gene. The DNA of the CDR3 is TGTGCCAGCTCATACGGACAGGGGAACACTGAAGCTTTCTTT. It translates to CASSYGQGNTEAFF.

This clone was counted between two and nine times. The chain uses TRBV4-1 and TRBJ1-4; 11 bases map to TRBD1. The V segment lost 3 bases and the J segment 5 bases; nucleotides outside the gene matches: 8. The germline gives CDR1 MGHRA, CDR2 YSYEKL. The CDR3 has 17 amino acids. The CDR3 protein is CASSHLRDRGSNEKLFF. CDR3 nucleotides: TGCGCCAGCAGCCACCTCCGGGACAGGGGGTCAAATGAAAAACTGTTTTTT.

J is TRBJ2-7 and V is TRBV19; weak D call: TRBD1 (5 bases). Looked up from germline, CDR1 is LNHDA and CDR2 is SQIVND (reference sequence). The germline V and J ends were trimmed by 6 bases and 0 bases, with 9 bases remaining between them. This CDR3 has 13 residues. The CDR3 spells CASRPDTSYEQYF. DNA for the CDR3: TGTGCCAGTAGACCGGACACCTCCTACGAGCAGTACTTC.

The V call is TRBV6-2 or TRBV6-3, the J call TRBJ1-6; 8 bases line up with TRBD1. This CDR3 is built from 19 residues. Germline V CDR1 and CDR2: MNHEY, SVGEGT. Trimming at V came to 5 bases and at J to 5 bases, leaving 17 bases not matched to a gene. CDR3 residues: CASSTGFLGTGDHNSPLHF. CDR3 DNA: TGTGCCAGCAGTACGGGATTTTTAGGGACAGGAGACCATAATTCACCCCTCCACTTT.

The J gene is TRBJ1-2, the V gene TRBV3-1 (or the pseudogene TRBV3-2), with D possibly matching TRBD1 (6 bases). Germline lookup yields CDR1 LGHDT and CDR2 YNNKEL (reference sequence). V was shortened by 5 bases and J by 4 bases, with 14 bases between the two germline ends. The CDR3 totals 14 residues. As DNA, the CDR3 is TGTGCCAGCAGCTTAACGGACAGCTTCTATGGCTACACCTTC. Its translation: CASSLTDSFYGYTF.

The chain combines TRBV11-1 with TRBJ1-2; TRBD1 aligns across 7 bases. Trimming at V came to 5 bases and at J to 2 bases, leaving 8 bases not matched to a gene. The CDR3 totals 15 residues. The germline gives CDR1 SGHAT, CDR2 FQDESV (reference sequence). Here the CDR3 DNA reads TGTGCCAGCAGCCCATCGGTGACAGGGAACTATGGCTACACCTTC. Its translation: CASSPSVTGNYGYTF. Complete variable domain (other parts from reference TRBV11-1 and TRBJ1-2): EAEVAQSPRYKITEKSQAVAFWCDPISGHATLYWYRQILGQGPELLVQFQDESVVDDSQLPKDRFSAERLKGVDSTLKIQPAELGDSAMYLCASSPSVTGNYGYTFGSGTRLTVV.

This chain joins TRBV3-1 (or the pseudogene TRBV3-2) and TRBJ2-2; 10 nucleotides agree with TRBD1. The J segment lost 4 bases and the V segment lost 4 bases, leaving 9 bases of the junction unmatched. The germline V gene has CDR1 LGHDT and CDR2 YNNKEL (reference sequence). The CDR3 length is 17 residues. This chain's CDR3 is CASSRFDRGRFTGELFF. The CDR3 DNA follows: TGTGCCAGCAGCCGCTTTGACAGGGGGCGCTTCACCGGGGAGCTGTTTTTT.

J is TRBJ2-7 and V is TRBV19; TRBD2 matches at 8 bases. The germline V gene encodes CDR1 LNHDA and CDR2 SQIVND (reference sequence). The trim removed 3 bases at V and 3 bases at J, leaving 7 bases unmatched. This CDR3 spans 15 amino acids. CDR3: CASSIVAGQHYEQYF. The CDR3, as DNA: TGTGCCAGTAGTATCGTAGCGGGGCAACACTACGAGCAGTACTTC.

The chain recombines TRBV6-2 or TRBV6-3 with TRBJ2-7; 9 bases line up with TRBD1. The trim removed 5 bases at V and 2 bases at J, leaving 4 bases unmatched. The CDR3 totals 14 residues. Per germline, CDR1 MNHEY and CDR2 SVGEGT. CDR3 sequence: CASSTRQGAYEQYF. The DNA of the CDR3 is TGTGCCAGCAGTACCAGACAGGGGGCCTACGAGCAGTACTTC.

This chain links TRBV28 with TRBJ1-5; 7 bases are shared with TRBD1. Germline V gene sequence: CDR1 MDHEN, CDR2 SYDVKM. CDR3 length: 17 amino acids. Trimming took 3 bases from V and 0 from J; bases not matched to a gene: 8. DNA of the CDR3: TGTGCCAGCAGTTTTCCGGGACAGCGCTATAGCAATCAGCCCCAGCATTTT. It translates to CASSFPGQRYSNQPQHF.

The chain couples TRBV11-3 to TRBJ2-3; 8 bases align to TRBD1. CDR3 size: 17 residues. Looked up from germline, CDR1 is SGHNT and CDR2 is YENEEA. J lost 1 base, V lost 5 bases, and 11 bases had no gene match. CDR3 in DNA: TGTGCCAGCAGCCGCTCGGGACAGGTCGGGGGCACAGATACGCAGTATTTT. Translation gives CASSRSGQVGGTDTQYF.

The J gene is TRBJ2-2, the V gene TRBV6-2 or TRBV6-3; 8 positions agree with TRBD1. Germline V gene lookup returns CDR1 MNHEY and CDR2 SVGEGT. The ends lost 5 bases at V and 4 bases at J; junction bases unmatched: 3. The CDR3 contains 14 residues. The CDR3 spells CASSIGQGTGELFF. The CDR3 DNA follows: TGTGCCAGCAGTATAGGACAGGGCACCGGGGAGCTGTTTTTT.

The V call is TRBV6-5, the J call TRBJ1-1; D unresolved. V lost 0 bases and J lost 2, with 10 bases in between. CDR1 is MNHEY and CDR2 is SVGAGI in the germline V gene. The CDR3 is made up of 15 amino acids. For the CDR3, the DNA is TGTGCCAGCAGTTACTCGTTAAGCGAAAACACTGAAGCTTTCTTT. This gives the protein CASSYSLSENTEAFF.

The rearrangement joins TRBV9 to TRBJ1-2, with a weak D call TRBD1 (6 bases). Germline CDR1 and CDR2: SGDLS and YYNGEE. This CDR3 has 14 amino acids. The V end was cut by 4 bases, the J end by 5 bases, with 15 bases between. The CDR3 here is CASSSVGGRYGYTF. Written as DNA, the CDR3 is TGTGCCAGCAGCTCCGTCGGGGGGCGATATGGCTACACCTTC.

This chain uses TRBV11-3 with TRBJ2-3; 11 bases are a match to TRBD2. Germline values: CDR1 SGHNT, CDR2 YENEEA. The CDR3 consists of 14 residues. The V and J ends lost 5 bases and 6 bases, in that order; junction bases with no gene match: 4. CDR3 protein: CASSPRTSGDTQYF. CDR3 nucleotides: TGTGCCAGCAGCCCACGGACTAGCGGGGATACGCAGTATTTT.

V and J are TRBV28 and TRBJ1-3; D may be TRBD1 (5 bases). Germline values: CDR1 MDHEN, CDR2 SYDVKM. V was pared by 7 bases and J by 0 bases, with 10 bases between. This CDR3 is built from 14 residues. CDR3 coding DNA: TGTGCCAGCATTGACAGCCGCTCTGGAAACACCATATATTTT. It is translated as CASIDSRSGNTIYF.

A few counts support this clone. V is TRBV14 and J is TRBJ2-7, with D maybe TRBD2 (6 bases). This CDR3 region has 15 residues. V was pared by 1 base and J by 3 bases, with 13 bases between. Per the germline V gene, CDR1 is SGHDN and CDR2 is FVKESK. Here the CDR3 reads CASSQVRIGGYEQYF. As DNA, the CDR3 is TGTGCCAGCAGCCAAGTACGTATCGGGGGCTACGAGCAGTACTTC.

This chain uses TRBV20-1 with TRBJ1-1; TRBD1 agrees at 8 bases. V was clipped by 2 bases and J by 11 bases; unmatched bases: 4. The CDR3 is made up of 11 amino acids. Germline CDR1 and CDR2: DFQATT and SNEGSKA (reference sequence). This CDR3 is CSARPRDRAFF. The CDR3 nucleotides read TGCAGTGCTAGACCTCGGGACAGGGCTTTCTTT.

This clone appeared a single time. V is TRBV19 and J is TRBJ2-4, with D possibly TRBD1 on 5 matching bases. The germline V and J ends were trimmed by 6 bases and 7 bases, with 22 bases remaining between them. The CDR3 length is 16 residues. Germline CDR1 LNHDA, CDR2 SQIVND (reference sequence). The CDR3 reads CASSILGTLKGNIQYF. DNA of the CDR3: TGTGCCAGTAGCATATTAGGCACTTTGAAGGGGAACATTCAGTACTTC.

A few counts support this clone. J is TRBJ1-1 and V is TRBV18, with a tentative D call TRBD1 (5 bases). The CDR3 is made up of 12 amino acids. The V and J ends lost 6 bases and 6 bases respectively, with 11 bases between them. Germline CDR1 KGHSH, CDR2 LQKENI. In nucleotides, the CDR3 is TGTGCCAGCTCTCTGGGGGGTTCTGAAGCTTTCTTT. Its translation: CASSLGGSEAFF.